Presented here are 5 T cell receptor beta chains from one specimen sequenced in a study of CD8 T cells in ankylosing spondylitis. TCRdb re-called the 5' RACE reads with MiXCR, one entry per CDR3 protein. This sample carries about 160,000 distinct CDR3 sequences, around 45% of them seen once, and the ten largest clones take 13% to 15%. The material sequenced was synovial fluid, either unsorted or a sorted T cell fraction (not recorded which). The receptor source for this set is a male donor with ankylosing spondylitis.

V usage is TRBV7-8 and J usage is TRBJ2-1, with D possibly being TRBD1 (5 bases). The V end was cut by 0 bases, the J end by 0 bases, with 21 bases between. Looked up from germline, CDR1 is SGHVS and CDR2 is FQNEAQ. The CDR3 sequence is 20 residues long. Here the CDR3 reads CASSLALRVVKGPSYNEQFF. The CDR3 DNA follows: TGTGCCAGCAGCTTAGCGCTCAGGGTCGTTAAAGGTCCCTCCTACAATGAGCAGTTCTTC.

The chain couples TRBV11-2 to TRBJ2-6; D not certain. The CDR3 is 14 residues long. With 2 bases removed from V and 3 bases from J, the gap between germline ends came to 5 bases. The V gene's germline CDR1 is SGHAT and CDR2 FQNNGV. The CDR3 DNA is TGTGCCAGCAGCTTATATTTTGGGGCCAACGTCCTGACTTTC. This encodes CASSLYFGANVLTF.

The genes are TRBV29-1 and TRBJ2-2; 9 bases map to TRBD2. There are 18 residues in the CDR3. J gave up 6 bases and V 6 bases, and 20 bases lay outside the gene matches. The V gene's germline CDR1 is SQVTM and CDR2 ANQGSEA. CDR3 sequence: CSVVGADWSGGSSGELFF. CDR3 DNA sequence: TGCAGCGTCGTGGGGGCGGATTGGAGCGGGGGGTCGTCCGGGGAGCTGTTTTTT.

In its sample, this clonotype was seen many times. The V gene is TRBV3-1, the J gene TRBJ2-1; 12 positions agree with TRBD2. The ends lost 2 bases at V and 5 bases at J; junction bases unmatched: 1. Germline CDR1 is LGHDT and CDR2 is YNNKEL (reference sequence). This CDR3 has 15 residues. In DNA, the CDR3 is TGTGCCAGCAGCCAACGACTAGCGGGGGACAATGAGCAGTTCTTC. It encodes CASSQRLAGDNEQFF.

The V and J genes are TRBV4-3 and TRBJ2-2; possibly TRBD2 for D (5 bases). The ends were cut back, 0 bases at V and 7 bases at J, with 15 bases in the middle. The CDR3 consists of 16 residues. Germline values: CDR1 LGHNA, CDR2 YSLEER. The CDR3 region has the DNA TGCGCCAGCAGCCAAGAGACCCCTATCGAGGGCGGGGAGCTGTTTTTT. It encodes CASSQETPIEGGELFF.